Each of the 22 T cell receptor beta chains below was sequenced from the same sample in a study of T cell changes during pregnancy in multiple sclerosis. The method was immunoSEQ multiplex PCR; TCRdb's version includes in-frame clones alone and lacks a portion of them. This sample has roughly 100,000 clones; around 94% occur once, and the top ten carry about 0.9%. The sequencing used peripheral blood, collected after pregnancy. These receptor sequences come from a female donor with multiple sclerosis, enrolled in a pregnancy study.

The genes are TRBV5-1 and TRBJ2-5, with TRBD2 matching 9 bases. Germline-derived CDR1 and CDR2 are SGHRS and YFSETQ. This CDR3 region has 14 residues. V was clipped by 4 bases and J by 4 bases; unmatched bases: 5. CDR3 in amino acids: CASSLAGGRETQYF. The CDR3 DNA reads TGCGCCAGCAGCCTCGCGGGGGGGCGAGAGACCCAGTACTTC.

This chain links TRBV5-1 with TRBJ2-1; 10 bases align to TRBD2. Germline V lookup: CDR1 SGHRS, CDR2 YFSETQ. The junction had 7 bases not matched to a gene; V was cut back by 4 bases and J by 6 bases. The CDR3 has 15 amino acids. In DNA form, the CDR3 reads TGCGCCAGCAGCGGGGGGACTAGCGTCGGCAATGAGCAGTTCTTC. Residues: CASSGGTSVGNEQFF.

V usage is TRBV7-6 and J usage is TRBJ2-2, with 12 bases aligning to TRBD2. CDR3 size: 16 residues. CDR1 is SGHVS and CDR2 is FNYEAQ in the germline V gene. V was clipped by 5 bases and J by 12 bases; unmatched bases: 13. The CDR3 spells CASSPGGLAGSSKLFF. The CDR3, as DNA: TGTGCCAGCAGCCCAGGCGGACTAGCGGGGTCTAGTAAGCTGTTTTTT.

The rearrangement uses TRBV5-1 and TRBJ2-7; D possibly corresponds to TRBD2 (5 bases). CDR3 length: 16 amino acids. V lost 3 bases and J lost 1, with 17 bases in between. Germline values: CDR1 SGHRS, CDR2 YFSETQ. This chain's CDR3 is CASSWTSRPLSYEQYF. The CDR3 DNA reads TGCGCCAGCAGCTGGACTTCAAGGCCGCTATCCTACGAGCAGTACTTC.

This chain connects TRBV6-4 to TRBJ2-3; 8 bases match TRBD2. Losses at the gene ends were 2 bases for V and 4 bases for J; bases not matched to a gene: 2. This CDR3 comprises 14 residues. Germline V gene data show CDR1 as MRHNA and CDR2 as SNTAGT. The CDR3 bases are TGTGCCAGCAGTGACCGGGGGGGAGCAGATACGCAGTATTTT. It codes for CASSDRGGADTQYF.

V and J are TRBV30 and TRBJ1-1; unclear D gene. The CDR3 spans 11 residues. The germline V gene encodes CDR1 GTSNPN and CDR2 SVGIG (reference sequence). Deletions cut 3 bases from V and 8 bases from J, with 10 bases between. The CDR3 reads CAWSTDREAFF. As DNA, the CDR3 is TGTGCCTGGAGCACAGACCGGGAAGCTTTCTTT.

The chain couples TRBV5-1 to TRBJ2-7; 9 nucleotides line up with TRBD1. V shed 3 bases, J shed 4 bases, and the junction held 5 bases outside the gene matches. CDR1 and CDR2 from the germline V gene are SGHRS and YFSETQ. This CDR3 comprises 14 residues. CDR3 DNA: TGCGCCAGCAGCTCTGGACAGGGGAAATACGAGCAGTACTTC. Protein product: CASSSGQGKYEQYF.

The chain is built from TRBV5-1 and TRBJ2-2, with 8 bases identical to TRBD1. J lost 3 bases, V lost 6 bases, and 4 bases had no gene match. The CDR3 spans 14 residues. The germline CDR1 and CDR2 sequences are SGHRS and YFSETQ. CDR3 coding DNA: TGCGCCAGCAAGGACAGGGCGGACACCGGGGAGCTGTTTTTT. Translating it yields CASKDRADTGELFF.

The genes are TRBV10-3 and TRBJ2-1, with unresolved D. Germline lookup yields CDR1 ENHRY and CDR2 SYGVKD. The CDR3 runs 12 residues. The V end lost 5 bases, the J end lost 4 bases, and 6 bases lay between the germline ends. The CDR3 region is CAISSTYNEQFF. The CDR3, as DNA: TGTGCCATCAGTTCTACGTACAATGAGCAGTTCTTC.

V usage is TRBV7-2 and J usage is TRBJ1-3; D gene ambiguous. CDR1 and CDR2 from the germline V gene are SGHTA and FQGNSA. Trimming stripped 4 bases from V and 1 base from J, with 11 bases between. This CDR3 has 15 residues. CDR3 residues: CASSSGYGSGNTIYF. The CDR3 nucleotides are TGTGCCAGCAGCTCGGGATATGGGTCTGGAAACACCATATATTTT. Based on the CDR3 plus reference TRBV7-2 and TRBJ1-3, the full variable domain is GAGVSQSPSNKVTEKGKDVELRCDPISGHTALYWYRQSLGQGLEFLIYFQGNSAPDKSGLPSDRFSAERTGGSVSTLTIQRTQQEDSAVYLCASSSGYGSGNTIYFGEGSWLTVV.

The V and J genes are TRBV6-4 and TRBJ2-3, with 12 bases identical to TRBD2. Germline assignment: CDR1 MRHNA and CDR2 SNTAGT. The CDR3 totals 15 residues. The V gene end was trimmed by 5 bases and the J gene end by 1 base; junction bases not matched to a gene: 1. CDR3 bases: TGTGCCAGCAGTTGGACTAGCGGGGGCACAGATACGCAGTATTTT. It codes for CASSWTSGGTDTQYF.

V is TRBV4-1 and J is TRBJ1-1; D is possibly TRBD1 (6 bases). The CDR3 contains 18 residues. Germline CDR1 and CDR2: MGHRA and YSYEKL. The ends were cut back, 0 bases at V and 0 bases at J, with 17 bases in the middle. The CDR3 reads CASSQEAQGRSMNTEAFF. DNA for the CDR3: TGCGCCAGCAGCCAAGAAGCTCAGGGGCGGAGTATGAACACTGAAGCTTTCTTT.

CDR3: CASSLGAGWINYGYTF. CDR3 in DNA: TGTGCCAGCAGCTTGGGGGCAGGGTGGATTAACTATGGCTACACCTTC. The chain joins TRBV5-5 to TRBJ1-2, with D perhaps TRBD1 (5 bases). Trimming removed 0 bases at V and 1 base at J, with 13 bases between. Germline CDR1 reads SGHKS; CDR2 reads YYEKEE (reference sequence). There are 16 residues in the CDR3.

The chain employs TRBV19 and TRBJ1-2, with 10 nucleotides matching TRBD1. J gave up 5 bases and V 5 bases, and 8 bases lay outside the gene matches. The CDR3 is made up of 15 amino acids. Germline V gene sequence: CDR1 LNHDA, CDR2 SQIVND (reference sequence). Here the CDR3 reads CASSLSGQGGYGYTF. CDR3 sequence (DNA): TGTGCCAGTAGTCTCTCCGGACAGGGGGGGTATGGCTACACCTTC.

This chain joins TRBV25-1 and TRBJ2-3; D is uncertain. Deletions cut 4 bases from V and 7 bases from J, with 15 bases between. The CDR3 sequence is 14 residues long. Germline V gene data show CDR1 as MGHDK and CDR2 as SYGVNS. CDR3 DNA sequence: TGTGCCAGCAGTGGCTCGAAACCTGGCAATACGCAGTATTTT. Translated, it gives CASSGSKPGNTQYF.

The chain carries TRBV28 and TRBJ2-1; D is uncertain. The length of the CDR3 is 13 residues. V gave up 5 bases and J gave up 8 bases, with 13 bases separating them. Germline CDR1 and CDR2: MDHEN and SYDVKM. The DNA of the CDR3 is TGTGCCAGCAGTATTCAAGACAACGATGAGCAGTTCTTC. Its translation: CASSIQDNDEQFF.

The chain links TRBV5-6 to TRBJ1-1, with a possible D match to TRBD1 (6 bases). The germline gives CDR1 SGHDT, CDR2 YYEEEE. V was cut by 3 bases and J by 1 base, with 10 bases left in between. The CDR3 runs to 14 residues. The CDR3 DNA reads TGTGCCAGCAGCTCAGACAGGCGGAACACTGAAGCTTTCTTT. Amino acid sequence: CASSSDRRNTEAFF.

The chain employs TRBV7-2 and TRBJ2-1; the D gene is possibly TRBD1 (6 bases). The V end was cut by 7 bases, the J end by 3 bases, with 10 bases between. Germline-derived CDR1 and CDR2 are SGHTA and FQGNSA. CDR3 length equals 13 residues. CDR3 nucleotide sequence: TGTGCCAGCACCTCGACAGGCTACAATGAGCAGTTCTTC. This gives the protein CASTSTGYNEQFF. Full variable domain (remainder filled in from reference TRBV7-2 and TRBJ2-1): GAGVSQSPSNKVTEKGKDVELRCDPISGHTALYWYRQSLGQGLEFLIYFQGNSAPDKSGLPSDRFSAERTGGSVSTLTIQRTQQEDSAVYLCASTSTGYNEQFFGPGTRLTVL.

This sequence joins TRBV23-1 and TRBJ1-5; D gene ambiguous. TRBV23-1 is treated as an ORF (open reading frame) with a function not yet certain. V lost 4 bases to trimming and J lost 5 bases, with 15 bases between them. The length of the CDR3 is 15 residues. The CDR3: CASSRERPFDQPQHF. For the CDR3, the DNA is TGCGCCAGCAGTCGAGAACGTCCCTTTGATCAGCCCCAGCATTTT.

The CDR3 loop is CASSPRDRAVEQFF. Written as DNA, the CDR3 is TGTGCCAGCAGCCCCCGGGACAGGGCCGTTGAGCAGTTCTTC. The chain carries TRBV9 and TRBJ2-1, with 9 bases matching TRBD1. The CDR3 loop spans 14 amino acids. The germline V gene encodes CDR1 SGDLS and CDR2 YYNGEE. J was trimmed by 9 bases and V by 4 bases; bases with no gene match: 8.

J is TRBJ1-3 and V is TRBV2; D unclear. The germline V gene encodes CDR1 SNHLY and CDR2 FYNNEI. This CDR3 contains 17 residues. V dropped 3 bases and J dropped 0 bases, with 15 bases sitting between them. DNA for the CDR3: TGTGCCAGCAGTGAGAGGGAGCCCCAACTCTCTGGAAACACCATATATTTT. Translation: CASSEREPQLSGNTIYF.

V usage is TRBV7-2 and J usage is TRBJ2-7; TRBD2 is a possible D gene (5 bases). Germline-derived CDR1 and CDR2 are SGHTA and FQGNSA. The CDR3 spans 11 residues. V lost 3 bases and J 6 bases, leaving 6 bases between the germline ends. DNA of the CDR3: TGTGCCAGCAGCTTCGCGGGCGAGCAGTACTTC. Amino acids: CASSFAGEQYF.